This T cell receptor beta chain was profiled in a study of blood T cell repertoires in COVID-19. Study information: The United States, Italy and Spain provided the acute and convalescent COVID-19 samples. PBMCs, B-cell-depleted T cells, or T cells provided the cDNA or gDNA that made up the material.

The length of the CDR3 is 13 residues. The germline V and J ends were trimmed by 5 bases and 7 bases, with 12 bases remaining between them. Germline values: CDR1 GTSNPN, CDR2 SVGIG (reference sequence). Here immunoSEQ multiplex PCR was the method, and the copy in TCRdb shows in-frame clones only, minus some. The table has about 210,000 clones, about 86% seen once. The material sequenced was peripheral blood. The rearrangement uses TRBV30 and TRBJ1-6; TRBD1 might be the D (6 bases). This sequence was found in a man in his fifties with active or convalescent COVID-19. The CDR3 bases are TGTGCCTGGCAGGGGTATAGGAATTCACCCCTCCACTTT. This gives the protein CAWQGYRNSPLHF.